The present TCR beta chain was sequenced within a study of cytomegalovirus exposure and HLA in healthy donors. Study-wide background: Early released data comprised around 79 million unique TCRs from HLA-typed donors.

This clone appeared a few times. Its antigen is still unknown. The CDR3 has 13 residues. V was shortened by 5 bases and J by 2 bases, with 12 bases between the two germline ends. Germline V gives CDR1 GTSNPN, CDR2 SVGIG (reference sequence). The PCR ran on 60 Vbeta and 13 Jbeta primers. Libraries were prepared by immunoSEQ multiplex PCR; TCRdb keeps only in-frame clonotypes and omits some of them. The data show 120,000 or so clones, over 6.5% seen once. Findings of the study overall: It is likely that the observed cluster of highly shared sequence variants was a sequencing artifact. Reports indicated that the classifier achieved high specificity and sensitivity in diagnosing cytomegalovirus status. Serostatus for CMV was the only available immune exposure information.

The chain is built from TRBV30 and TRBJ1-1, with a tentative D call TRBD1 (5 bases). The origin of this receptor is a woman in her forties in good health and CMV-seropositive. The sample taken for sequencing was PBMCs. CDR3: CAWGRGPNTEAFF. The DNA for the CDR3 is TGTGCCTGGGGGAGGGGCCCAAACACTGAAGCTTTCTTT.